What follows is one T cell receptor beta chain and its context. Survey-level immunoSEQ sequencing profiled the TCR beta repertoire. Profiled with immunoSEQ multiplex PCR; TCRdb holds only in-frame clones, not every one. The sample holds some 48,000 clones; over 85% are singletons and the top ten take 9.5% to 12%. V gave up 6 bases and J gave up 5 bases, with 8 bases separating them. Germline V gene data show CDR1 as MNHEY and CDR2 as SVGEGT. This CDR3 has 11 residues. Material: PBMCs. The TCR originated in a man in his forties with rheumatoid arthritis. The chain is built from TRBV6-2 or TRBV6-3 and TRBJ2-7; D is unclear. The DNA of the CDR3 is TGTGCCAGCAGCAAAGAAGACGAGCAGTACTTC. It is translated as CASSKEDEQYF.